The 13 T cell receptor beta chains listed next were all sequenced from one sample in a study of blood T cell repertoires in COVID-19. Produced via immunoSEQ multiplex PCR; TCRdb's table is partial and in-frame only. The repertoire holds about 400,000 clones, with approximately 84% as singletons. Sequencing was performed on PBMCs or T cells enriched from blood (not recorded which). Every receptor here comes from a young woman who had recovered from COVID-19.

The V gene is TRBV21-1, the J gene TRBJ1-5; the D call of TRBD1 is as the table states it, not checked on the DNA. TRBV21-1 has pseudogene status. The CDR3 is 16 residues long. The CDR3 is CASSSRDNRWCQPQHF. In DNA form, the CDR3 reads TGTGCCAGCAGCAGCCGGGACAATCGGTGGTGTCAGCCCCAGCATTTT.

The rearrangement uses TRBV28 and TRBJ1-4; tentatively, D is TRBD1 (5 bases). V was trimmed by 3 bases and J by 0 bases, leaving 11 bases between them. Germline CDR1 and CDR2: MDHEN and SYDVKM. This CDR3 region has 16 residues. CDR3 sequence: CASSFGAAATNEKLFF. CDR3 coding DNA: TGTGCCAGCAGTTTTGGGGCCGCTGCAACTAATGAAAAACTGTTTTTT.

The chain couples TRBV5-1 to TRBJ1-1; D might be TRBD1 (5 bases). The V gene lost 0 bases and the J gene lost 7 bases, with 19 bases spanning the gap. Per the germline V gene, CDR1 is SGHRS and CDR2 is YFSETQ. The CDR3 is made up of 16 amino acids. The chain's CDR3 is CASSLAIPDSTHEAFF. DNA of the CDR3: TGCGCCAGCAGCTTGGCCATACCCGACAGCACTCATGAAGCTTTCTTT.

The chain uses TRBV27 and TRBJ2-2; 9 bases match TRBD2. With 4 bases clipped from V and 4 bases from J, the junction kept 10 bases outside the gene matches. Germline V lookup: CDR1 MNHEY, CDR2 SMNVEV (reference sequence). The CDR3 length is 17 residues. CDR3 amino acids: CASSSGRAGGGTGELFF. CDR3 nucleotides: TGTGCCAGCAGTTCCGGAAGGGCGGGAGGGGGCACCGGGGAGCTGTTTTTT.

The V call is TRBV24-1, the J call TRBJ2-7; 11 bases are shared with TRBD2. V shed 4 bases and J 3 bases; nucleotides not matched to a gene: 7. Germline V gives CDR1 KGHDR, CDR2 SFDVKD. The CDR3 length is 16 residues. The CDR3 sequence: CATSDSTSGVFYEQYF. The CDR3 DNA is TGTGCCACCAGTGACTCGACTAGCGGGGTCTTCTACGAGCAGTACTTC.

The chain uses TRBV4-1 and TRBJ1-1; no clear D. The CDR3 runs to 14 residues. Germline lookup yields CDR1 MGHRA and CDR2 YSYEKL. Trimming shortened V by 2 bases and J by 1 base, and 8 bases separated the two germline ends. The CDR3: CASSQRDTNTEAFF. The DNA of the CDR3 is TGCGCCAGCAGCCAACGCGACACGAACACTGAAGCTTTCTTT.

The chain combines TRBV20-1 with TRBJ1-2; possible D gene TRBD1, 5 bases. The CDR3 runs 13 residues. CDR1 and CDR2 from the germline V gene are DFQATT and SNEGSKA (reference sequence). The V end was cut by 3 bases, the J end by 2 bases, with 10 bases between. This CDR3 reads CSASVRQNYGYTF. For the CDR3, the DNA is TGCAGTGCTAGTGTCCGACAGAACTATGGCTACACCTTC.

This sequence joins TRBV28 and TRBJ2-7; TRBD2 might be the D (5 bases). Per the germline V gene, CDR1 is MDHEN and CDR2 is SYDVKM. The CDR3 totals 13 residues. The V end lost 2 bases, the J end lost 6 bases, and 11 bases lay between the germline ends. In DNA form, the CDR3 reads TGTGCCAGCAGTTTACGCGCGGGCAGCGAGCAGTACTTC. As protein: CASSLRAGSEQYF. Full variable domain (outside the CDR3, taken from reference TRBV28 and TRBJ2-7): DVKVTQSSRYLVKRTGEKVFLECVQDMDHENMFWYRQDPGLGLRLIYFSYDVKMKEKGDIPEGYSVSREKKERFSLILESASTNQTSMYLCASSLRAGSEQYFGPGTRLTVT.

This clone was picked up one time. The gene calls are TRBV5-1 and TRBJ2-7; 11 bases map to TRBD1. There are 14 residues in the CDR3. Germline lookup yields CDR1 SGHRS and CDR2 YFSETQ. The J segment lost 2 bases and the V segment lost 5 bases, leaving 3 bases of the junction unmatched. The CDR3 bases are TGCGCCAGCAGGCCGGGACAGGGGGCCTACGAGCAGTACTTC. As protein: CASRPGQGAYEQYF.

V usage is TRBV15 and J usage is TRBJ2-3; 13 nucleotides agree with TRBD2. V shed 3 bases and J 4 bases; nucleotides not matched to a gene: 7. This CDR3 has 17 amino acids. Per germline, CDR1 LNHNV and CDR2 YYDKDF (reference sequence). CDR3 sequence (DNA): TGTGCCACCAGCAGGGCGGGACTAGCGGGATATTCAGATACGCAGTATTTT. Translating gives CATSRAGLAGYSDTQYF.

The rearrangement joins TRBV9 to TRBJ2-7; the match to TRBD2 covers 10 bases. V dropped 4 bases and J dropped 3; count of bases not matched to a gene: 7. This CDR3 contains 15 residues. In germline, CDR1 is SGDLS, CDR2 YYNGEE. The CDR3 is CASSPGSSGSYEQYF. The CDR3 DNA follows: TGTGCCAGCAGCCCCGGGTCTAGCGGGAGCTACGAGCAGTACTTC. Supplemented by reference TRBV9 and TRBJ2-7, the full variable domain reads DSGVTQTPKHLITATGQRVTLRCSPRSGDLSVYWYQQSLDQGLQFLIQYYNGEERAKGNILERFSAQQFPDLHSELNLSSLELGDSALYFCASSPGSSGSYEQYFGPGTRLTVT.

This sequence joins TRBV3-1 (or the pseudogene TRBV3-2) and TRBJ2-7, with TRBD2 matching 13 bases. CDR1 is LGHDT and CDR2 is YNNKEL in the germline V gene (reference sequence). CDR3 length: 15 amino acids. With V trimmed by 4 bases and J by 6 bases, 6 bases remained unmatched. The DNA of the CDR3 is TGTGCCAGCAGCCCGGGACTAGCGGGACCGGGCGAGCAGTACTTC. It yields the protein CASSPGLAGPGEQYF.

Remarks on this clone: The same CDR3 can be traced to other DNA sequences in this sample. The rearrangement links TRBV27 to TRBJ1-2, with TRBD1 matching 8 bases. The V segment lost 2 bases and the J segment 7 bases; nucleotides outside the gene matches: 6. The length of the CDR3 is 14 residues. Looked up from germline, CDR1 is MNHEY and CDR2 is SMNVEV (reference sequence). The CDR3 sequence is CASSLLGQGFGYTF. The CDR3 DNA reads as TGTGCCAGCAGTTTACTTGGACAGGGTTTTGGCTACACCTTC.